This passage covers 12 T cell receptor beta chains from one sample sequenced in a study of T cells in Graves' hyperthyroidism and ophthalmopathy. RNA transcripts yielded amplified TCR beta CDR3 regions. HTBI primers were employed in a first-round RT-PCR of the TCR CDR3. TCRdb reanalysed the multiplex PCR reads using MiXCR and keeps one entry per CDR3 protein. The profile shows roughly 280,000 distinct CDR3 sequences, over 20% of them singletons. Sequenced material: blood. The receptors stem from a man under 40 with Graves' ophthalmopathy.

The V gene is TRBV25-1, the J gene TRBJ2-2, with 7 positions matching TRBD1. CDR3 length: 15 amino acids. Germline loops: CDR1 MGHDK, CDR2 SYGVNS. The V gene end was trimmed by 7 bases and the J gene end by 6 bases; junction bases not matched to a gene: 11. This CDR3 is CASTERTGVAGELFF. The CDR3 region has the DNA TGTGCCAGCACCGAGCGTACAGGGGTGGCCGGGGAGCTGTTTTTT.

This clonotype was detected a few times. CDR3 coding DNA: TGTGCCAGCAGTTCTCAAGGGGGCCAAGAGACCCAGTACTTC. Translating gives CASSSQGGQETQYF. V usage is TRBV6-2 or TRBV6-3 and J usage is TRBJ2-5; the D gene is possibly TRBD1 (6 bases). The V and J ends lost 4 bases and 1 base respectively, with 10 bases between them. Per the germline V gene, CDR1 is MNHEY and CDR2 is SVGEGT. This CDR3 contains 14 residues.

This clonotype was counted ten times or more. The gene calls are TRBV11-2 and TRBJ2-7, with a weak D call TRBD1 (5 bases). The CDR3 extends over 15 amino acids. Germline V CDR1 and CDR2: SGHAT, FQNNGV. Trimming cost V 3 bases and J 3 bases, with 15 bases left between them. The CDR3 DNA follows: TGTGCCAGCAGCTTGGTCTGGCAGGGTAACTACGAGCAGTACTTC. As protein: CASSLVWQGNYEQYF.

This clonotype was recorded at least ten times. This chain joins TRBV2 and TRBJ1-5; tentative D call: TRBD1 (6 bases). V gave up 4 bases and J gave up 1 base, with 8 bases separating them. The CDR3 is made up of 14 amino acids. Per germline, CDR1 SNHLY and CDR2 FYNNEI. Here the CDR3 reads CASSGQVSNQPQHF. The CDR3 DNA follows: TGTGCCAGCAGTGGACAGGTGAGCAATCAGCCCCAGCATTTT.

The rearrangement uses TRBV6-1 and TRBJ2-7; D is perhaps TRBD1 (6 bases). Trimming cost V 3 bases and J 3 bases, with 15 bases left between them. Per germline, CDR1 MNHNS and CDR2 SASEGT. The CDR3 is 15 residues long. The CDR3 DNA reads TGTGCCAGCAGTGATTTACAGGGTTCTGGCTACGAGCAGTACTTC. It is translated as CASSDLQGSGYEQYF.

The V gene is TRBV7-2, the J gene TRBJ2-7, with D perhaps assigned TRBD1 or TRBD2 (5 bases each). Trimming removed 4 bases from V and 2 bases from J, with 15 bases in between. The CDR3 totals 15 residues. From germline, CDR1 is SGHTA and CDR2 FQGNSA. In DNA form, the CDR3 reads TGTGCCAGCAGCTCCGGGGCTAGCCAAACCTACGAGCAGTACTTC. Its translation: CASSSGASQTYEQYF. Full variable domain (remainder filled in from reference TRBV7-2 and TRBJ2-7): GAGVSQSPSNKVTEKGKDVELRCDPISGHTALYWYRQSLGQGLEFLIYFQGNSAPDKSGLPSDRFSAERTGGSVSTLTIQRTQQEDSAVYLCASSSGASQTYEQYFGPGTRLTVT.

CDR3 sequence reads: CASSQQGARNEKLFF. The CDR3, as DNA: TGTGCCAGCAGTCAACAGGGGGCGAGGAATGAAAAACTGTTTTTT. This chain connects TRBV12-3 or TRBV12-4 to TRBJ1-4, with 9 bases aligning to TRBD1. The trim removed 5 bases at V and 5 bases at J, leaving 6 bases unmatched. There are 15 residues in the CDR3.

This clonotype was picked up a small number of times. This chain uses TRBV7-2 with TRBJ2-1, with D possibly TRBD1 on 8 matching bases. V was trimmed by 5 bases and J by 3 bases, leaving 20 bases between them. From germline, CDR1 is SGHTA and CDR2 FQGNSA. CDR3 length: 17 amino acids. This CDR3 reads CASSRSGGDRNYNEQFF. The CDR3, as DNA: TGTGCCAGCAGCCGGTCAGGGGGGGACAGGAACTACAATGAGCAGTTCTTC.

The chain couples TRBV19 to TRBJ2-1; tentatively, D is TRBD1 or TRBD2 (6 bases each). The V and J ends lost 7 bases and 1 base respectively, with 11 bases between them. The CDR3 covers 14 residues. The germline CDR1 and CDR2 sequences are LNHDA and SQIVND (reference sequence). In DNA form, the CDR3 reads TGTGCCAGTAAGGGGGGTAGGTCCTACAATGAGCAGTTCTTC. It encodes CASKGGRSYNEQFF.

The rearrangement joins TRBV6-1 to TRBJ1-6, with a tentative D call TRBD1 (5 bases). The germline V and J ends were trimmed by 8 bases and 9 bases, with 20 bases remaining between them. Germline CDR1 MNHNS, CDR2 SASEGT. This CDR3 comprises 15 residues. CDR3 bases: TGTGCCAGCGGCTTAACAGGAACCAGGAGTTCACCCCTCCACTTT. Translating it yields CASGLTGTRSSPLHF.

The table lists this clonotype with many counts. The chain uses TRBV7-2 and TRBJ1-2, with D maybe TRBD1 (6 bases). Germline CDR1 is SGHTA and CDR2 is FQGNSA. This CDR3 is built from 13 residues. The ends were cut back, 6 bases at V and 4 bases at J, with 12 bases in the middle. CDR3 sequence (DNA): TGTGCCAGCAGACTGGACAGTTCCTATGGCTACACCTTC. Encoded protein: CASRLDSSYGYTF. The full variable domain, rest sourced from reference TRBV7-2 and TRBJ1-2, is GAGVSQSPSNKVTEKGKDVELRCDPISGHTALYWYRQSLGQGLEFLIYFQGNSAPDKSGLPSDRFSAERTGGSVSTLTIQRTQQEDSAVYLCASRLDSSYGYTFGSGTRLTVV.

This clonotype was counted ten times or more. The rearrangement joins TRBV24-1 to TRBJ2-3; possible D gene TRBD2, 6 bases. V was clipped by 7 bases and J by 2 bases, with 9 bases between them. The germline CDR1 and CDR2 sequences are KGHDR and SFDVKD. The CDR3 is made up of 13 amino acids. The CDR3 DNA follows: TGTGCCACCAGCCGGGACTCCACAGATACGCAGTATTTT. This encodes CATSRDSTDTQYF.